The T cell receptor beta chain under discussion was sequenced for a study of blood T cell repertoires in COVID-19. Study at large: Samples taken during acute and convalescent COVID-19 were collected in the United States, Italy and Spain. The cDNA or gDNA used as material had been derived from T cells, B-cell-depleted T cells, or PBMCs.

One Seattle source followed patients from active infection through their disease course. Original analysis: Estimates of nucleated cell counts were drawn from the amplification of reference gene primers. Using immunoSEQ multiplex PCR, the repertoire was profiled, and TCRdb retains in-frame clones only, with some absent. From that table come the V and J calls and clone size; the DNA was used to work out D and trimming. The sample lists 350,000 to 450,000 clones; about nine tenths were seen once. The CDR3 spans 15 residues. Germline-derived CDR1 and CDR2 are SNHLY and FYNNEI. V shed 6 bases and J 12 bases; nucleotides not matched to a gene: 15.

The material sequenced was peripheral blood. The TCR originated in a middle-aged woman with COVID-19, enrolled during active disease. The chain has TRBV2 and TRBJ1-4; 8 bases agree with TRBD1. CDR3 nucleotide sequence: TGTGCCAGCAGGCGAACAGGGGGGACGGCTCGAGAACTGTTTTTT. It specifies CASRRTGGTARELFF.